Detailed here is one TCR beta chain. The antigen remains unidentified. Production of TCR beta cDNA relied on 5'RACE template switching with UMIs. Following a re-call of the 5' RACE reads, TCRdb has one entry per CDR3 protein and lacks DNA. This table holds a few hundred thousand distinct CDR3 sequences. This sample is drawn from a study of T cells expressing NK-cell markers. In the study overall: Cells sorted as CD3+CD56+NKG2C+, CD3+CD56+NKG2C- and CD3+CD56-NKG2C+ T cells supplied the TCR beta repertoires. With respect to HCMV, most of the eight sequenced donors were seropositive, and one was seronegative.

General study points: In a group of 5 or 6 donors, dominant NKG2C+ clonotypes represented roughly 1.0-7.0% of CD8+ T cells.

This sequence was found in a man aged 18 to 29 in good health. Material: blood T cells: a sorted CD56 or NKG2C T cell subset, CD4+ or CD8+ T cells, or bulk PBMC T cells (not recorded which).

The CDR3 spells CASSSRGETYNEQFF. The V gene is TRBV6-5, the J gene TRBJ2-1; TCRdb's assignment of TRBD2 cannot be checked, as there is no DNA. This CDR3 is built from 15 residues. CDR1 and CDR2 from the germline V gene are MNHEY and SVGAGI.